This is a list of T cell receptor beta chains from one sample in a study of blood T cell repertoires in COVID-19. Generated by immunoSEQ multiplex PCR, the TCRdb table keeps only in-frame clones and is missing some. The sample shows about 400,000 clones, roughly 86% of them seen only once. The source material was PBMCs or T cells enriched from blood (not recorded which). These receptors came from a woman in her thirties or forties with acute COVID-19. CDR3s include the opening cysteine and the closing phenylalanine or tryptophan. D genes are given only for firm matches. Expanded clones are given a class, and other clones once, few, many or no size at all.

V	J	size	D	length	DNA	CDR3
TRBV2	TRBJ2-1	-	TRBD2	20	TGTGCCAGCAGCGGGACTAGCGGGGGGGCATCAGTAGGGTTGAGGAATGAGCAGTTCTTC	CASSGTSGGASVGLRNEQFF
TRBV6-5	TRBJ1-2	-	-	12	TGTGCCAGCAGTTACATGGGGCAAGGCTACACCTTC	CASSYMGQGYTF
TRBV5-4	TRBJ2-2	-	TRBD2	17	TGTGCCAGCAGCCAGGGGCAGGCGGGGGGCCCAACCGGGGAGCTGTTTTTT	CASSQGQAGGPTGELFF
TRBV28	TRBJ2-2	-	TRBD1	16	TGTGCCAGCAGCCCCGCCGGAGACAGGGTAGCCGGGGAGCTGTTTTTT	CASSPAGDRVAGELFF
TRBV3-1/TRBV3-2	TRBJ2-5	-	-	15	TGTGCCAGCAGCCAAGGCTCGGGTGACCAAGAGACCCAGTACTTC	CASSQGSGDQETQYF
TRBV11-3	TRBJ2-3	-	-	15	TGTGCCAGCAGCCCGAGGACAACCAGCACAGATACGCAGTATTTT	CASSPRTTSTDTQYF
TRBV4-1	TRBJ2-2	-	TRBD2	15	TGCGCCAGCAGCCGCATACTAGCGGTATCGGGGGAGCTGTTTTTT	CASSRILAVSGELFF
TRBV11-2	TRBJ1-5	-	-	15	TGTGCCAGCAGCTTAGACACGGGGGGCAATCAGCCCCAGCATTTT	CASSLDTGGNQPQHF
TRBV12-3/TRBV12-4	TRBJ1-1	-	TRBD1	12	TGTGCCAGTGGACAGGGGAACACTGAAGCTTTCTTT	CASGQGNTEAFF
TRBV21-1	TRBJ1-2	-	-	13	TGTGCCACCAACCTTTCAGTTAACTATGGCTACACCTTC	CATNLSVNYGYTF
TRBV5-4	TRBJ1-2	-	-	14	TGTGCCAGCAGCCCCGAGCGGAGGGGAATAGGCTACACCTTC	CASSPERRGIGYTF
TRBV24-1	TRBJ2-3	-	-	12	TGTGCCACCAGTGAATTGGGGGGCGCAAAGTATTTT	CATSELGGAKYF
TRBV30	TRBJ1-4	-	TRBD1	15	TGTGCCTGGTACGACAGGGGATCAACTAATGAAAAACTGTTTTTT	CAWYDRGSTNEKLFF
TRBV15	TRBJ1-3	-	-	15	TGTGCCACCAGCAGAGATATAGGGGCTGGAAACACCATATATTTT	CATSRDIGAGNTIYF
TRBV5-1	TRBJ2-3	few	TRBD1	14	TGCGCCAGCAGCTTCGGACAGGATGCAGATACGCAGTATTTT	CASSFGQDADTQYF
TRBV10-3	TRBJ2-6	-	-	16	TGTGCCATCAGTGAGGGCAATCCCTCTGGGGCCAACGTCCTGACTTTC	CAISEGNPSGANVLTF
TRBV7-8	TRBJ2-1	-	TRBD2	15	TGTGCCACCCGAATGGGACTAGCGGTTTACAATGAGCAGTTCTTC	CATRMGLAVYNEQFF
TRBV3-1/TRBV3-2	TRBJ2-6	-	-	15	TGTGCCAGCAGCCAGTCTATATCTGGGGCCAACGTCCTGACTTTC	CASSQSISGANVLTF
TRBV12-5	TRBJ1-5	-	TRBD1	14	TGTGCTAGTGGCTTAGGACAGGGCGGACAGCCCCAGCATTTT	CASGLGQGGQPQHF
TRBV25-1	TRBJ2-3	few	-	13	TGTGCCAGCAGTGCCCCCCGGGCAGATACGCAGTATTTT	CASSAPRADTQYF
TRBV28	TRBJ1-1	-	-	13	TGTGCCAGCAGAGGAGGTCTAAGATTCGAAGCTTTCTTT	CASRGGLRFEAFF
TRBV3-1/TRBV3-2	TRBJ1-2	-	TRBD1	15	TGTGCCAGCAGGCCAAGTGGACAGGGAAACTATGGCTACACCTTC	CASRPSGQGNYGYTF
TRBV9	TRBJ2-4	-	TRBD1	17	TGTGCCAGCAGCGGCCGGGACCGGGACAGGGGAAGGGACATTCAGTACTTC	CASSGRDRDRGRDIQYF
TRBV4-1	TRBJ2-1	-	-	16	TGCGCCAGCAGCCAACGACAGCCTCTCTCCTACAATGAGCAGTTCTTC	CASSQRQPLSYNEQFF
TRBV5-1	TRBJ2-5	-	TRBD1	14	TGCGCCAGCAGCTCGTGGACAGGGTCAGAGACCCAGTACTTC	CASSSWTGSETQYF
TRBV5-6	TRBJ1-4	-	TRBD1	15	TGTGCCAGCAGCCCGATCGGGACAGCTAATGAAAAACTGTTTTTT	CASSPIGTANEKLFF
TRBV14	TRBJ1-1	-	-	14	TGTGCCAGCAGCCAACAGGGTTCCTACACTGAAGCTTTCTTT	CASSQQGSYTEAFF
TRBV18	TRBJ2-1	-	TRBD1	15	TGTGCCAGCTCACCCCTCGGGACAGCCTACAATGAGCAGTTCTTC	CASSPLGTAYNEQFF
TRBV7-2	TRBJ2-5	-	-	13	TGTGCCAGCAGGCGGCCCCCTAGGTTTCCCCAGTACTTC	CASRRPPRFPQYF